The clone carrying this T cell receptor (beta chain) was observed a few times. Antigen specificity is unknown. TCRdb called the RT-PCR reads again in MiXCR, with one record for every CDR3 protein. The table records 400,000 to 650,000 distinct CDR3 sequences, under 8.5% of them present only once. The CDR3 sequence is 14 residues long. V was cut by 2 bases and J by 5 bases, with 12 bases left in between. The data originate from a study of response to subunit inactivated influenza vaccine. Study results and caveats: The authors offered the suggestion that each seasonal influenza vaccination recruits few new T cells.

The rearrangement uses TRBV12-3 or TRBV12-4 and TRBJ1-1, with D possibly being TRBD1 (5 bases). The sequencing used PBMCs from blood, collected 23 to 25 months after vaccination. The TCR sequence derives from a man between 50 and 69 years old who received an inactivated influenza vaccine. For the CDR3, the DNA is TGTGCCAGCAGTTTATTCCAGGGTGTGACTGAAGCTTTCTTT. Encoded protein: CASSLFQGVTEAFF.